This paragraph reports one TCR beta chain. Trimming at V came to 3 bases and at J to 6 bases, leaving 6 bases not matched to a gene. CDR3 length: 14 residues. CDR1 DFQATT and CDR2 SNEGSKA come from the germline V gene (reference sequence). Noted treatment: 19 received Ad26.COV2.S at low or high dose, single or two shots; several received placebo; per-sample allocation not given. After the first vaccine or placebo injection, samples were drawn on day 63. In Boston, an adult donor aged 18-55 years took part. This entry belongs to a study of Ad26.COV2.S vaccination and SARS-CoV-2 variants. Study details: Ad26.COV2.S given intramuscularly, once or twice 56 days apart.

Profiled with immunoSEQ multiplex PCR; TCRdb holds only in-frame clones, not every one. In the table there are about 350,000 clones, about 87% of which are singletons. Sequenced material: peripheral blood, taken in a trial of Ad26.COV2.S vaccine versus placebo. J is TRBJ1-5 and V is TRBV20-1; 9 bases match TRBD1. The receptor was derived from a person aged 18-65 years who received the Ad26.COV2.S COVID-19 vaccine or a placebo. As DNA, the CDR3 is TGCAGTGCTAGTGCCGGGACAGGGAGTCAGCCCCAGCATTTT. Protein product: CSASAGTGSQPQHF.